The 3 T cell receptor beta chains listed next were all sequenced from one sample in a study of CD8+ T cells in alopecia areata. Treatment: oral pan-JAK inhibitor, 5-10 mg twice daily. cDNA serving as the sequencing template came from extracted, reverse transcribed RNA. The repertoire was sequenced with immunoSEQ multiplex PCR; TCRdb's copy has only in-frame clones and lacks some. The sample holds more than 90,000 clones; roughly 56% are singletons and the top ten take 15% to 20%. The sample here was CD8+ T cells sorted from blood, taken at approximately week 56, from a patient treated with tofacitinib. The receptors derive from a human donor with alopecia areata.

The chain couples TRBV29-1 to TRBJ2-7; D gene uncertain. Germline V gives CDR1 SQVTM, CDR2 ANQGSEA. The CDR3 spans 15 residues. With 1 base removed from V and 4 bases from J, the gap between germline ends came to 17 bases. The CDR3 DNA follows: TGCAGCGTTGAAGTTTTAGGGAAAAATTTTTACGAGCAGTACTTC. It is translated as CSVEVLGKNFYEQYF.

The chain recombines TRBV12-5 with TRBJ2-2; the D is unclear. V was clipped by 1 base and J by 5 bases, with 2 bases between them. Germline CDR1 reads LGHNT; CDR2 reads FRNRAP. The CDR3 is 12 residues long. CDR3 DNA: TGTGCTAGTGGTTTGGGAACCGGGGAGCTGTTTTTT. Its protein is CASGLGTGELFF.

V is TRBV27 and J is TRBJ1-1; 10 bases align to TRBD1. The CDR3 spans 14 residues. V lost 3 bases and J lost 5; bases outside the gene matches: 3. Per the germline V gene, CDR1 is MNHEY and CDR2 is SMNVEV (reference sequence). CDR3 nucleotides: TGTGCCAGCAGTTTGGTGGGACAGGGGACTGAAGCTTTCTTT. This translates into CASSLVGQGTEAFF.